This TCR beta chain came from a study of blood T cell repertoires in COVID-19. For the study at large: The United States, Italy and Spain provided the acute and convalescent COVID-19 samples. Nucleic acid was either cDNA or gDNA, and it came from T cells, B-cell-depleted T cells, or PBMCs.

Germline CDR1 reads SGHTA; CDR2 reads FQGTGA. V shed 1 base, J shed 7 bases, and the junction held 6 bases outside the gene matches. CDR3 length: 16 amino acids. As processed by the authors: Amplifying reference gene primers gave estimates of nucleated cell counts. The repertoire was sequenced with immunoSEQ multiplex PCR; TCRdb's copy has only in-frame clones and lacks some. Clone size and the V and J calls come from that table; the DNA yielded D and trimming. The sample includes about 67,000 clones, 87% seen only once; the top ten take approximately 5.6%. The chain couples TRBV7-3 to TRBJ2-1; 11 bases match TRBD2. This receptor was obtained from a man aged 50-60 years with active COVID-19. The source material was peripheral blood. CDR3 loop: CASSLRGSSGRNEQFF. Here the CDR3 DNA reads TGTGCCAGCAGCTTAAGGGGGTCTAGCGGGAGGAATGAGCAGTTCTTC. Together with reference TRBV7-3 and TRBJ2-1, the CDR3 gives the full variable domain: GAGVSQTPSNKVTEKGKYVELRCDPISGHTALYWYRQSLGQGPEFLIYFQGTGAADDSGLPNDRFFAVRPEGSVSTLKIQRTERGDSAVYLCASSLRGSSGRNEQFFGPGTRLTVL.